The present T cell receptor beta chain was sequenced within a study of T-cell reconstitution after alpha-beta-depleted transplantation in children. In germline, CDR1 is SGHTA, CDR2 FQGTGA. Germline trimming cut 5 bases from V and 3 bases from J; bases unmatched to any gene: 15. This CDR3 spans 18 amino acids. Unique molecular identifiers featured in how the TCRbeta library was prepared. TCRdb redid the calling of the PCR reads with MiXCR, one entry per CDR3 protein. The table lists about 610,000 distinct CDR3 sequences, roughly a tenth of them singletons. The specimen was PBMCs from the stem cell graft donor, collected from the stem cell graft. V gene TRBV7-3 combines with J gene TRBJ2-2; 7 bases match TRBD2. This clonotype was obtained from a human donor who donated a stem cell graft to a child with acute myeloid leukemia. This CDR3 is CASSPSLRVAGDTGELFF. In DNA, the CDR3 is TGTGCCAGCAGCCCCTCCCTTCGGGTAGCGGGTGACACCGGGGAGCTGTTTTTT.